The sequence of this TCR beta chain was determined in a study of response to subunit inactivated influenza vaccine. Study outcomes and limitations: Authors suggested that a seasonal influenza vaccination recruits few new T cells each time.

Comments on this clonotype: What it binds is unknown.

TCRdb passed the RT-PCR reads through MiXCR, listing each CDR3 protein once. The repertoire holds 400,000 to 650,000 distinct CDR3 sequences, with roughly 7.9% as singletons. The V segment lost 5 bases and the J segment 1 base; nucleotides outside the gene matches: 9. CDR1 and CDR2 from the germline V gene are MNHNS and SASEGT. CDR3 length: 17 residues. The specimen was PBMCs from blood, collected around 25 months after vaccination. This receptor was identified in a man aged 50-75 years who received an inactivated influenza vaccine. The V and J genes are TRBV6-1 and TRBJ1-3; TRBD1 matches at 9 bases. The CDR3 region has the DNA TGTGCCAGCAGTCCCCGGACAGGGGCTGAGTCTGGAAACACCATATATTTT. Amino acid sequence: CASSPRTGAESGNTIYF.